The rows below give T cell receptor beta chains drawn from one sample of a study of T cells after posttransplantation cyclophosphamide. Assay used: immunoSEQ multiplex PCR; TCRdb lists only in-frame clones, some missing. The repertoire consists of 24,000 or so clones, none detected only once. Sequencing input: PBMCs. These receptors were collected from a woman between 45 and 65 years old in good health, CMV-negative, and a related stem cell transplant donor. Both conserved end residues are part of each CDR3. D genes are given only for firm matches. Clone size is not always given. Where it is, it says once, few, many or a class for expanded clones.

V gene,J gene,clone size,D gene,CDR3 DNA,CDR3 protein
TRBV27,TRBJ2-2,many,TRBD1,TGTGCCAGCAGTTGGCGCGGTTTACAGGGGCAGCTCACCGGGGAGCTGTTTTTT,CASSWRGLQGQLTGELFF
TRBV6-6,TRBJ1-1,-,TRBD1,TGTGCCAGCAGTAGGACAGGGGGGAACACTGAAGCTTTCTTT,CASSRTGGNTEAFF
TRBV10-3,TRBJ2-7,many,TRBD1,TGTGCCATCGGGACAGGGACTTACGAGCAGTACTTC,CAIGTGTYEQYF
TRBV7-6,TRBJ1-1,many,-,TGTGCCAGCAGCTTAGGAAGTAGACAGGATGGGAACACTGAAGCTTTCTTT,CASSLGSRQDGNTEAFF
TRBV5-4,TRBJ2-3,many,-,TGTGCCAGCAGCTTGGATCCCGGAGTCACAGATACGCAGTATTTT,CASSLDPGVTDTQYF
TRBV5-1,TRBJ1-4,many,TRBD1,TGCGCCAGCGGGTTCAGGGGACAGAAGAATGAAAAACTGTTTTTT,CASGFRGQKNEKLFF
TRBV18,TRBJ2-7,-,TRBD2,TGTGCCAGCGCCGGGGGGGGAGGCTCCTACGAGCAGTACTTC,CASAGGGGSYEQYF
TRBV6-6,TRBJ2-2,many,-,TGTGCCAGCAGTTACTCTCGGGGGGCTGACACCGGGGAGCTGTTTTTT,CASSYSRGADTGELFF
TRBV5-1,TRBJ2-7,medium-sized,-,TGCGCCAGCAGCTTTAGCTCAGGGATCGACGAGCAGTACTTC,CASSFSSGIDEQYF
TRBV6-6,TRBJ2-3,many,-,TGTGCCACGCTGGGGGCCAGTTTCACAGATACGCAGTATTTT,CATLGASFTDTQYF
TRBV5-5,TRBJ1-3,many,-,TGTGCCAGCAGTACCTCGGACACAAGCTCTGGAAACACCATATATTTT,CASSTSDTSSGNTIYF
TRBV2,TRBJ2-1,many,-,TGTGCCAGCGGGCAGGGGATTTACAATGAGCAGTTCTTC,CASGQGIYNEQFF
TRBV4-1,TRBJ1-4,many,-,TGCGCCAGCAGCCAAACGCGGGGTGAAAAACTGTTTTTT,CASSQTRGEKLFF
TRBV6-1,TRBJ1-6,many,-,TGTGCCAGCAAACTAGAGGGTTCCTATAATTCACCCCTCCACTTT,CASKLEGSYNSPLHF
TRBV2,TRBJ2-7,many,-,TGTGCCAGCAGTGAAGCCTGGCCTAGATACGAGCAGTACTTC,CASSEAWPRYEQYF